One sample yielded the 8 T cell receptor beta chains listed below, sequenced in a study of blood T cell repertoires in COVID-19. Generated by immunoSEQ multiplex PCR, the TCRdb table keeps only in-frame clones and is missing some. The data show fewer than 350,000 clones, with about 85% seen just once and 1.5% to 2% held by the top ten. Sequenced input: PBMCs or T cells enriched from blood (not recorded which). These receptors originate from a woman aged 25 to 39 who had been exposed to COVID-19.

CDR3 in DNA: TGTGCCAGCAGCTTTAGACTGGGCACTGAAGCTTTCTTT. Its protein product is CASSFRLGTEAFF. V gene TRBV5-4 combines with J gene TRBJ1-1; D ambiguous. Germline-derived CDR1 and CDR2 are SGHNT and YYREEE (reference sequence). The ends were cut back, 2 bases at V and 4 bases at J, with 9 bases in the middle. This CDR3 has 13 residues.

The chain couples TRBV13 to TRBJ2-7; 7 bases map to TRBD2. The germline CDR1 and CDR2 sequences are PRHDT and FYEKMQ (reference sequence). The CDR3 consists of 14 residues. J was trimmed by 4 bases and V by 5 bases; bases with no gene match: 8. This CDR3 is CASSPGAGWYEQYF. The CDR3 DNA reads TGTGCCAGCAGCCCGGGAGCGGGGTGGTACGAGCAGTACTTC.

This clone was picked up one time. The V gene is TRBV6-5, the J gene TRBJ2-7; no clear D gene. Trimming removed 4 bases at V and 0 bases at J, with 10 bases between. This CDR3 has 14 amino acids. The germline V gene has CDR1 MNHEY and CDR2 SVGAGI. As DNA, the CDR3 is TGTGCCAGCAGTTCTACCGCTAGCTCCTACGAGCAGTACTTC. Its translation: CASSSTASSYEQYF.

This clone appeared a single time. This rearrangement joins TRBV29-1 to TRBJ2-2, with D hard to call. Germline-derived CDR1 and CDR2 are SQVTM and ANQGSEA. There are 12 residues in the CDR3. Trimming removed 4 bases at V and 5 bases at J, with 8 bases between. The DNA for the CDR3 is TGCAGCGTTGGGCAGCGAACCGGGGAGCTGTTTTTT. Translated: CSVGQRTGELFF.

This clone was counted once. The CDR3 DNA is TGTGCCAGCAGCTTATCCTTCCGTGGAGCGGCTTTCTTT. Its translation is CASSLSFRGAAFF. V usage is TRBV7-2 and J usage is TRBJ1-1, with D unresolved. Germline CDR1 SGHTA, CDR2 FQGNSA. The CDR3 covers 13 residues. V was shortened by 2 bases and J by 11 bases, with 15 bases between the two germline ends.

The chain combines TRBV5-5 with TRBJ1-2; D unclear. V gave up 0 bases and J gave up 7 bases, with 7 bases separating them. Germline V CDR1 and CDR2: SGHKS, YYEKEE (reference sequence). CDR3 size: 12 residues. The chain's CDR3 is CASSLDLPGYTF. The CDR3 nucleotides are TGTGCCAGCAGCTTGGACCTACCTGGCTACACCTTC.

The chain combines TRBV19 with TRBJ2-7; D is undetermined. CDR3 length equals 14 residues. With 6 bases removed from V and 5 bases from J, the gap between germline ends came to 17 bases. Germline V gene sequence: CDR1 LNHDA, CDR2 SQIVND (reference sequence). CDR3 coding DNA: TGTGCCAGTAGATTACGCCATAGTCCCAACGAGCAGTACTTC. Its translation is CASRLRHSPNEQYF.

Only one count was recorded for this clone. The identical CDR3 is also encoded by other nucleotide sequences in the sample. This chain connects TRBV19 to TRBJ1-5, with D maybe TRBD1 (5 bases). The germline V and J ends were trimmed by 3 bases and 2 bases, with 11 bases remaining between them. CDR3 length: 15 residues. Germline loops: CDR1 LNHDA, CDR2 SQIVND (reference sequence). CDR3 loop: CASSISWGGNQPQHF. CDR3 DNA sequence: TGTGCCAGTAGTATTAGCTGGGGGGGCAATCAGCCCCAGCATTTT.